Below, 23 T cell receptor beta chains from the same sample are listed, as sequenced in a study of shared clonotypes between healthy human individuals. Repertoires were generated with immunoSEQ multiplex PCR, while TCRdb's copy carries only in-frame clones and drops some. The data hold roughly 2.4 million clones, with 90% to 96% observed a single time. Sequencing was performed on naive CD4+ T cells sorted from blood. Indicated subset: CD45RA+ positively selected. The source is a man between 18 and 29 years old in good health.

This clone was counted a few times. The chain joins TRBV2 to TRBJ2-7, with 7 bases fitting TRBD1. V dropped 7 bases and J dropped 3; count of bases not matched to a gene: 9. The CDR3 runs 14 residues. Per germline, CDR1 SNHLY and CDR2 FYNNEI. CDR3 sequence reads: CASTRQGIGYEQYF. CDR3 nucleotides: TGTGCCAGCACCCGACAGGGTATTGGCTACGAGCAGTACTTC.

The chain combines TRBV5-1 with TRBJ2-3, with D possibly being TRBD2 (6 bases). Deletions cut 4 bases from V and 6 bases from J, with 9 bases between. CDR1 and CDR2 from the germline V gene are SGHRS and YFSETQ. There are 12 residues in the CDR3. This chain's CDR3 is CASSVAADTQYF. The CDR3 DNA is TGCGCCAGCAGCGTAGCGGCTGATACGCAGTATTTT.

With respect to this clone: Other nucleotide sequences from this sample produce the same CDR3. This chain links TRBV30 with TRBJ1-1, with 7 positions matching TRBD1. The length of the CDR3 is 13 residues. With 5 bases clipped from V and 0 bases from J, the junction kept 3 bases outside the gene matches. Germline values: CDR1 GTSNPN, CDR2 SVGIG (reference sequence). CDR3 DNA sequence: TGTGCCTGGGCGGGACAGATGAACACTGAAGCTTTCTTT. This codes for CAWAGQMNTEAFF.

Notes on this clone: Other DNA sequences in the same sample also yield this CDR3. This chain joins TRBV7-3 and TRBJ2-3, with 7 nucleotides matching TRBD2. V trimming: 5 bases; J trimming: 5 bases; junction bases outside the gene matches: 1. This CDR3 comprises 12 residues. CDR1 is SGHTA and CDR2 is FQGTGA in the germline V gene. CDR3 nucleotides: TGTGCCAGCAGCCCTAGCGGAGATACGCAGTATTTT. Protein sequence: CASSPSGDTQYF.

CDR3 DNA: TGTGCCAGCAGTGGTGGGACAGGCTACAATCAGCCCCAGCATTTT. Its protein is CASSGGTGYNQPQHF. The rearrangement joins TRBV6-1 to TRBJ1-5; the match to TRBD1 covers 8 bases. CDR1 MNHNS and CDR2 SASEGT come from the germline V gene. V was pared by 4 bases and J by 3 bases, with 5 bases of the junction left unmatched. This CDR3 spans 15 amino acids.

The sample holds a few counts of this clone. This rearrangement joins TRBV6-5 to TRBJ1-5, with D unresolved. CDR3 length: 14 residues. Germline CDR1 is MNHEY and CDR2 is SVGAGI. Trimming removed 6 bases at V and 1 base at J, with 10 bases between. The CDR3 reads CASSLDGSNQPQHF. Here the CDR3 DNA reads TGTGCCAGCAGCTTGGACGGGAGCAATCAGCCCCAGCATTTT.

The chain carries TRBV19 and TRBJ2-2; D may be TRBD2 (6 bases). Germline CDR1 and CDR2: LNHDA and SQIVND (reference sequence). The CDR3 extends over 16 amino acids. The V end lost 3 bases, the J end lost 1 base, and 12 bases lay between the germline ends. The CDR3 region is CASSILGTGNTGELFF. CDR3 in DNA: TGTGCCAGTAGTATCTTGGGGACTGGGAACACCGGGGAGCTGTTTTTT. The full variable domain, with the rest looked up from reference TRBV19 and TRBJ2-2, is DGGITQSPKYLFRKEGQNVTLSCEQNLNHDAMYWYRQDPGQGLRLIYYSQIVNDFQKGDIAEGYSVSREKKESFPLTVTSAQKNPTAFYLCASSILGTGNTGELFFGEGSRLTVL.

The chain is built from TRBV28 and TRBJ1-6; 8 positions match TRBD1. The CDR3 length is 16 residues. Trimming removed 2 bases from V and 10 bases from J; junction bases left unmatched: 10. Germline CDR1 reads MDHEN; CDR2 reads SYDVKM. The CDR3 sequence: CASSLNHAGGSSPLHF. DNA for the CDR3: TGTGCCAGCAGTTTAAACCACGCAGGGGGCAGCTCACCCCTCCACTTT.

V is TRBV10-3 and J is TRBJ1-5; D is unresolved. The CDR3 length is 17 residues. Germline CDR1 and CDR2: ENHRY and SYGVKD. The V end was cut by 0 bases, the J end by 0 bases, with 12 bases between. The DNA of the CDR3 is TGTGCCATCAGTGAGTCTGGATACGGAATTAGCAATCAGCCCCAGCATTTT. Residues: CAISESGYGISNQPQHF.

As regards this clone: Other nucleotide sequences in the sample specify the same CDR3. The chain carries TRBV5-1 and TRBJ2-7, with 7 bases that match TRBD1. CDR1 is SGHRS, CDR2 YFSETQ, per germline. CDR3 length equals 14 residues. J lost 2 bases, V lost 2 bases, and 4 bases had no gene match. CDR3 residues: CASSFGTGAYEQYF. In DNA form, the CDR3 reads TGCGCCAGCAGCTTTGGTACAGGGGCCTACGAGCAGTACTTC.

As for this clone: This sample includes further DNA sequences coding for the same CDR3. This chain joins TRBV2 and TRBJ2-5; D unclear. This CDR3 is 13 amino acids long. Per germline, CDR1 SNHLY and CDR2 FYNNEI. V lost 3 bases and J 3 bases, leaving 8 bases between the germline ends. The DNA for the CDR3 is TGTGCCAGCAGTGAGGAGCGTAAAGAGACCCAGTACTTC. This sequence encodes CASSEERKETQYF.

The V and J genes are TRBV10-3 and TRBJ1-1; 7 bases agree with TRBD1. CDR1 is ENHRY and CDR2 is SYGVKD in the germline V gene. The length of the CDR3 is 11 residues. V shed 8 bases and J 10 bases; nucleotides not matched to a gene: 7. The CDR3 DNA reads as TGTGCCATCGGAGGGGGCGGCCGAGCTTTCTTT. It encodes CAIGGGGRAFF.

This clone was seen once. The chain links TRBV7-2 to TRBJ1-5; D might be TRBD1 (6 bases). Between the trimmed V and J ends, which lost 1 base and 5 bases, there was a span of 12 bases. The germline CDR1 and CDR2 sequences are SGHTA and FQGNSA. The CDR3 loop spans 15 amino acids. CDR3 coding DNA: TGTGCCAGCAGCTTAGAAGCAGGGGACTATCAGCCCCAGCATTTT. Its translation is CASSLEAGDYQPQHF.

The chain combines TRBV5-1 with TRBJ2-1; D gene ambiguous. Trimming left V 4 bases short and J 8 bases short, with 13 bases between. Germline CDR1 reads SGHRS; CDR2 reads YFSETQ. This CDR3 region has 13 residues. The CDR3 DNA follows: TGCGCCAGCAGCAAGGCCGACCCCGATGAGCAGTTCTTC. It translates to CASSKADPDEQFF.

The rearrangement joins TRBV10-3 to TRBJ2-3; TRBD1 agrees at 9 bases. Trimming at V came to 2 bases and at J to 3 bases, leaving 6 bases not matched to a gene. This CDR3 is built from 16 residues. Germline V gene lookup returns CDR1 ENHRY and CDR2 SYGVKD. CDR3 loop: CAISESGTGTTDTQYF. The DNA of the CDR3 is TGTGCCATCAGTGAGAGCGGGACAGGGACTACAGATACGCAGTATTTT.

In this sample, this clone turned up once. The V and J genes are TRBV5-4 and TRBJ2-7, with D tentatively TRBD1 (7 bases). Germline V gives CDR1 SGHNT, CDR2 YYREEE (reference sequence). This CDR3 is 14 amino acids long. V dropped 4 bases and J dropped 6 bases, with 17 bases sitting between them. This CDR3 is CASSPVTQGGEQYF. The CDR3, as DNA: TGTGCCAGCAGCCCAGTTACTCAGGGGGGCGAGCAGTACTTC. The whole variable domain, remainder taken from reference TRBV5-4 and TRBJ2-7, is ETGVTQSPTHLIKTRGQQVTLRCSSQSGHNTVSWYQQALGQGPQFIFQYYREEENGRGNFPPRFSGLQFPNYSSELNVNALELDDSALYLCASSPVTQGGEQYFGPGTRLTVT.

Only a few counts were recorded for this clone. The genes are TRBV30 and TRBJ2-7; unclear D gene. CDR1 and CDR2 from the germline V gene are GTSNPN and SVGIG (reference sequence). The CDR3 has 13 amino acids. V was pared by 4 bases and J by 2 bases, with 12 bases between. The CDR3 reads CAWNQDLTYEQYF. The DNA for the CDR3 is TGTGCCTGGAATCAAGACCTCACCTACGAGCAGTACTTC.

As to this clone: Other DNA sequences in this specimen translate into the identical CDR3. As DNA, the CDR3 is TGTGCCTGGGGAACCGGTGGAAAGGAGACCCAGTACTTC. Protein sequence: CAWGTGGKETQYF. V gene TRBV30 combines with J gene TRBJ2-5; D unresolved. CDR3 length: 13 amino acids. Germline loops: CDR1 GTSNPN, CDR2 SVGIG (reference sequence). V dropped 5 bases and J dropped 5 bases, with 15 bases sitting between them.

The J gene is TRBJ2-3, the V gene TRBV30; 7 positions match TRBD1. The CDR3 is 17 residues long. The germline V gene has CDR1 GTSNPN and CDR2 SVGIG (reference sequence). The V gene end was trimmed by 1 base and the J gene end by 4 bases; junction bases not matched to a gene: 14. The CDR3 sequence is CAWSDFRWTGYPDTQYF. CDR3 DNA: TGTGCCTGGAGTGACTTTCGATGGACAGGCTACCCAGATACGCAGTATTTT.

This chain's CDR3 is CASSSDRRGYTF. CDR3 DNA: TGTGCCAGCAGCTCGGACCGAAGGGGCTACACCTTC. The chain recombines TRBV7-9 with TRBJ1-2; no reliable D call. In germline, CDR1 is SEHNR, CDR2 FQNEAQ (reference sequence). This CDR3 contains 12 residues. The V and J ends lost 4 bases and 8 bases respectively, with 11 bases between them.

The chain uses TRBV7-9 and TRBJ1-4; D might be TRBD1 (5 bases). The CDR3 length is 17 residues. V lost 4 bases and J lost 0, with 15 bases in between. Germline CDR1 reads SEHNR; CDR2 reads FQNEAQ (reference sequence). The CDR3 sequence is CASSSSGRSTTNEKLFF. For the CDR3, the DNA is TGTGCCAGCAGCTCTTCGGGACGTTCTACAACTAATGAAAAACTGTTTTTT.

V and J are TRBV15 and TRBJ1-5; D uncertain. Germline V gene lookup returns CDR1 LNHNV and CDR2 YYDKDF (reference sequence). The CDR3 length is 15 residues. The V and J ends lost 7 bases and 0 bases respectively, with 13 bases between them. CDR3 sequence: CATTVDQYSNQPQHF. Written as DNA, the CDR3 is TGTGCCACCACGGTTGACCAATATAGCAATCAGCCCCAGCATTTT.

The CDR3 loop is CASGTGGETQYF. In nucleotides, the CDR3 is TGTGCCAGTGGGACAGGGGGGGAGACCCAGTACTTC. The chain couples TRBV10-3 to TRBJ2-5; 11 nucleotides match TRBD1. With 10 bases clipped from V and 5 bases from J, the junction kept 3 bases outside the gene matches. This CDR3 has 12 amino acids. The germline gives CDR1 ENHRY, CDR2 SYGVKD.